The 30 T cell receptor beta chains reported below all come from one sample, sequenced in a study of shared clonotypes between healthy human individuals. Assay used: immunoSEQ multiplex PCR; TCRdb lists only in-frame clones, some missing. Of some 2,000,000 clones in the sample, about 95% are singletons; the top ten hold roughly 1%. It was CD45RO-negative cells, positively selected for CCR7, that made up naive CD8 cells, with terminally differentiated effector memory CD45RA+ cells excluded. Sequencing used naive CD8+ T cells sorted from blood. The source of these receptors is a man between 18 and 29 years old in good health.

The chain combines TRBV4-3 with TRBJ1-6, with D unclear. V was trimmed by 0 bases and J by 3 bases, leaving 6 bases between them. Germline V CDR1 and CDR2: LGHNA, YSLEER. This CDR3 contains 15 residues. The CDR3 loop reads CASSQEWGYNSPLHF. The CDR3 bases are TGCGCCAGCAGCCAAGAGTGGGGCTATAATTCACCCCTCCACTTT.

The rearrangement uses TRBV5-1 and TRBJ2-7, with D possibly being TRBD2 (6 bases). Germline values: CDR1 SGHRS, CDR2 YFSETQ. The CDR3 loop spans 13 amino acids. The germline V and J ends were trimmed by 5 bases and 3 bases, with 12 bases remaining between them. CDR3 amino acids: CASRTGAGYEQYF. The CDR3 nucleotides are TGCGCCAGCAGGACGGGAGCGGGCTACGAGCAGTACTTC.

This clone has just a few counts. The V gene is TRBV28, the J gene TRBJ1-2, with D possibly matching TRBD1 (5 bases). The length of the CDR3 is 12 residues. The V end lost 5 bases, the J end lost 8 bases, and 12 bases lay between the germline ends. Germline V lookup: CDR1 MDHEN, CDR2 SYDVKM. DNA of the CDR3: TGTGCCAGCAGTCCCGGAGGGGCCGGCTACACCTTC. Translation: CASSPGGAGYTF.

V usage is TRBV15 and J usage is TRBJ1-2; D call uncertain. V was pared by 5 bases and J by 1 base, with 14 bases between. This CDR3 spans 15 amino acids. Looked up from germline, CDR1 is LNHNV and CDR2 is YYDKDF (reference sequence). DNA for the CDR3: TGTGCCACCAGCGGAGGAGGGCAAATTAACTATGGCTACACCTTC. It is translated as CATSGGGQINYGYTF.

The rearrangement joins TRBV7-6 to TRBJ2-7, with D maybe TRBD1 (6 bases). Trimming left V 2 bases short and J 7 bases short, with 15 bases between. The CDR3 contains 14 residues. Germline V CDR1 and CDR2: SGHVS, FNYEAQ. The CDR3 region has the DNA TGTGCCAGCAGCTTACAGGGGCCTTATTGGGAGCAGTACTTC. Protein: CASSLQGPYWEQYF.

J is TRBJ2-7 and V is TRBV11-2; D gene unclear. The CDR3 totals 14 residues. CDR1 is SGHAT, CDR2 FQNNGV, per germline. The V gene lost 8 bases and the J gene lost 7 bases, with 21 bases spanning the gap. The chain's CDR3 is CASSWSDGAWEQYF. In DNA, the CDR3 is TGTGCCAGCTCCTGGAGCGACGGAGCCTGGGAGCAGTACTTC.

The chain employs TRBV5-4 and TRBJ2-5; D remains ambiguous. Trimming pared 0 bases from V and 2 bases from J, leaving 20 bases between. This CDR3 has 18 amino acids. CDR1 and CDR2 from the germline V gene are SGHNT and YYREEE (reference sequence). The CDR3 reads CASSLGPLYGSSQETQYF. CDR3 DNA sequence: TGTGCCAGCAGCTTGGGGCCCCTTTACGGGTCCAGTCAAGAGACCCAGTACTTC.

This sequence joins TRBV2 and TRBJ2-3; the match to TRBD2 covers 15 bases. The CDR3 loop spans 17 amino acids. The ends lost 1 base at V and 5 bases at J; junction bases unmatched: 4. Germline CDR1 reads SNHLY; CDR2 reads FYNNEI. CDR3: CASSEGTSGGALDTQYF. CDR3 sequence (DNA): TGTGCCAGCAGTGAAGGGACTAGCGGGGGGGCCTTAGATACGCAGTATTTT.

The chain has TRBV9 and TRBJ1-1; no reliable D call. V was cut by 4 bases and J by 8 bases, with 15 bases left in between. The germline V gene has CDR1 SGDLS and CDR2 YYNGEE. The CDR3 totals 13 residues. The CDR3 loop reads CASSTPTNSEAFF. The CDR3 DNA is TGTGCCAGCAGCACCCCGACAAATAGCGAAGCTTTCTTT.

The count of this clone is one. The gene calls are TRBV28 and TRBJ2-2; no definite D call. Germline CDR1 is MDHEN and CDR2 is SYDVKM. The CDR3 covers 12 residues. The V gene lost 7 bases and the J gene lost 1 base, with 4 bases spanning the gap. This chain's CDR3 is CASIQNTGELFF. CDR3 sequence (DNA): TGTGCCAGCATCCAGAACACCGGGGAGCTGTTTTTT.

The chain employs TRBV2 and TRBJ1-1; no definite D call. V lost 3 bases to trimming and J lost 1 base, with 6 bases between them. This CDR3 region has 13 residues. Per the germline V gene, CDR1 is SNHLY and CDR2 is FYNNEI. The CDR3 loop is CASSDSPNTEAFF. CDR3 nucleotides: TGTGCCAGCAGTGATTCGCCGAACACTGAAGCTTTCTTT.

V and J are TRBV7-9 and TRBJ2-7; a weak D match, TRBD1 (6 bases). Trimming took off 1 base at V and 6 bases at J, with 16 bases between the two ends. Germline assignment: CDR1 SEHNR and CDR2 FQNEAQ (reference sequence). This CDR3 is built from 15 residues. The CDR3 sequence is CASSLGTGLGGEQYF. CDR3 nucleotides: TGTGCCAGCAGCTTAGGTACAGGGCTAGGTGGCGAGCAGTACTTC.

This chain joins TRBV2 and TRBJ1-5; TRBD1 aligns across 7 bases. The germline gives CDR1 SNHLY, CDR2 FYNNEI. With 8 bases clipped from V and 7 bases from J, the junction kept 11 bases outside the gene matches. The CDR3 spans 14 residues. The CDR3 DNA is TGTGCCAGCGGGCCGTTAGGGGGCGTACAGCCCCAGCATTTT. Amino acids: CASGPLGGVQPQHF.

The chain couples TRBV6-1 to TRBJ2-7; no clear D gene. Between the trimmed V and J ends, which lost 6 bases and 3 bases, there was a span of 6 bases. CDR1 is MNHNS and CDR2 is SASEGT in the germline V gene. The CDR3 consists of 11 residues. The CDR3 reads CASRGYYEQYF. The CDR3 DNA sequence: TGTGCCAGCAGAGGGTACTACGAGCAGTACTTC.

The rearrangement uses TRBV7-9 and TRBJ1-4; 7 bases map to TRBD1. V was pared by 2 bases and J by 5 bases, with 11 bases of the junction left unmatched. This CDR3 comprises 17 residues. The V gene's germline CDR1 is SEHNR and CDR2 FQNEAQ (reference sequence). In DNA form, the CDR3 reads TGTGCCAGCAGCTTATGGGGATACGGACAGGAGAATGAAAAACTGTTTTTT. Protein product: CASSLWGYGQENEKLFF.

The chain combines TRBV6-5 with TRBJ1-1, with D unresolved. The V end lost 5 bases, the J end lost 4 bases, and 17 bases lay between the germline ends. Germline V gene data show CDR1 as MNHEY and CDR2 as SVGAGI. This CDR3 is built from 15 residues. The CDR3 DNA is TGTGCCAGCAGTCCCACCGGACCCTGGGGCACTGAAGCTTTCTTT. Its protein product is CASSPTGPWGTEAFF.

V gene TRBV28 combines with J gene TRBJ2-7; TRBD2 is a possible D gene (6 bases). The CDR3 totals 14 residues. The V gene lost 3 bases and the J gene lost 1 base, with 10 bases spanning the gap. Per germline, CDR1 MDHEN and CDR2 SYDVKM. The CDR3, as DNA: TGTGCCAGCAGTTTTCGCGGGGAGTCCTACGAGCAGTACTTC. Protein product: CASSFRGESYEQYF.

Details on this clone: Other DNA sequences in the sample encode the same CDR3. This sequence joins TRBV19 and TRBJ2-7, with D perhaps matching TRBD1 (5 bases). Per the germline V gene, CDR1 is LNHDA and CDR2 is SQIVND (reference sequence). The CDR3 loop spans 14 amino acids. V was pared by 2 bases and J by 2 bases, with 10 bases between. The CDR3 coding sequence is TGTGCCAGTAGTATACTTGGACAAGCCTACGAGCAGTACTTC. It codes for CASSILGQAYEQYF.

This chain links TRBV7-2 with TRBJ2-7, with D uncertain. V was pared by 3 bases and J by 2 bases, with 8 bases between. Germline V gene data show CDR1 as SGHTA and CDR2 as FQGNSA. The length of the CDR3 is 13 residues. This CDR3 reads CASSFKIAYEQYF. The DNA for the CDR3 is TGTGCCAGCAGCTTCAAGATTGCCTACGAGCAGTACTTC. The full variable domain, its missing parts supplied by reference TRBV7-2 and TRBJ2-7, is GAGVSQSPSNKVTEKGKDVELRCDPISGHTALYWYRQSLGQGLEFLIYFQGNSAPDKSGLPSDRFSAERTGGSVSTLTIQRTQQEDSAVYLCASSFKIAYEQYFGPGTRLTVT.

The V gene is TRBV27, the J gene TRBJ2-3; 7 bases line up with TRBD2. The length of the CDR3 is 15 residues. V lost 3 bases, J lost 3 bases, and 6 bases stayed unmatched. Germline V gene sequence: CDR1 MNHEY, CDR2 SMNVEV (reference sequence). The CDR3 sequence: CASSFVGGMTDTQYF. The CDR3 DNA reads TGTGCCAGCAGTTTTGTGGGGGGGATGACAGATACGCAGTATTTT.

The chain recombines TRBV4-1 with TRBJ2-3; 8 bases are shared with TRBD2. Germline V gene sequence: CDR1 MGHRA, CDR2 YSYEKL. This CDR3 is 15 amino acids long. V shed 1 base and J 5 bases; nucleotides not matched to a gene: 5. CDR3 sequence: CASSQGIAGRDTQYF. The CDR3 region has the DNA TGCGCCAGCAGCCAAGGCATAGCGGGGAGAGATACGCAGTATTTT.

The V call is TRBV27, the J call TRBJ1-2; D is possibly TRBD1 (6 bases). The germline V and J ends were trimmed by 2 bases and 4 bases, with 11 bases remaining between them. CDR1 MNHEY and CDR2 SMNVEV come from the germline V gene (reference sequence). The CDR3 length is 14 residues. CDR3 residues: CASSLVGGGYGYTF. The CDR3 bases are TGTGCCAGCAGTTTAGTCGGGGGCGGCTATGGCTACACCTTC.

The CDR3 DNA reads TGTGCCAGCAGCCGGGGCCCCAACTATGGCTACACCTTC. It encodes CASSRGPNYGYTF. This chain uses TRBV11-2 with TRBJ1-2; weak D call: TRBD1 (5 bases). The CDR3 runs 13 residues. Per germline, CDR1 SGHAT and CDR2 FQNNGV. Deletions cut 5 bases from V and 2 bases from J, with 9 bases between.

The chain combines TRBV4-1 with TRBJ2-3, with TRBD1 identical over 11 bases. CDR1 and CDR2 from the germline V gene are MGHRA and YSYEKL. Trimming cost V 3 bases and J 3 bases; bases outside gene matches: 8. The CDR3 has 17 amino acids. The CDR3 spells CASSQVGQGVWTDTQYF. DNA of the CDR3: TGCGCCAGCAGCCAGGTGGGACAGGGGGTATGGACAGATACGCAGTATTTT.

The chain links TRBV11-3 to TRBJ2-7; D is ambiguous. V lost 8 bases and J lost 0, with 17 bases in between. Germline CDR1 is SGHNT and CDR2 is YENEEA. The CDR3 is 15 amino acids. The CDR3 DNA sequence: TGTGCCAGCTCGAGAGGTGGGGATAGCTCCTACGAGCAGTACTTC. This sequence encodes CASSRGGDSSYEQYF.

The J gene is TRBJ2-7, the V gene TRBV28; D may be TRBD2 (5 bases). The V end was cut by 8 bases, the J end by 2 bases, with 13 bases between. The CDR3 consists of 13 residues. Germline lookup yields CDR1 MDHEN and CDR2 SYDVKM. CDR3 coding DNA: TGTGCCAGCGAGTCGGGGAGCGCCTACGAGCAGTACTTC. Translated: CASESGSAYEQYF.

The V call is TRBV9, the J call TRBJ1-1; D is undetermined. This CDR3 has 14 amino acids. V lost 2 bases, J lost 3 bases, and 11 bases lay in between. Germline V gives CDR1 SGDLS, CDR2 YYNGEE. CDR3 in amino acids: CASSVGGFDTEAFF. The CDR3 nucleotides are TGTGCCAGCAGCGTTGGAGGTTTTGACACTGAAGCTTTCTTT. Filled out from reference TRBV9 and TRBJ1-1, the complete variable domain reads DSGVTQTPKHLITATGQRVTLRCSPRSGDLSVYWYQQSLDQGLQFLIQYYNGEERAKGNILERFSAQQFPDLHSELNLSSLELGDSALYFCASSVGGFDTEAFFGQGTRLTVV.

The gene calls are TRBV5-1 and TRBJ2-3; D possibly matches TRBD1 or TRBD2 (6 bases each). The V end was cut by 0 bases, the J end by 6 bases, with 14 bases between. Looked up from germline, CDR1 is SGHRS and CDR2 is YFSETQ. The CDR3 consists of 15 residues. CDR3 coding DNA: TGCGCCAGCAGCTTGGCTCCGGGGGCTGGCGATACGCAGTATTTT. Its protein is CASSLAPGAGDTQYF.

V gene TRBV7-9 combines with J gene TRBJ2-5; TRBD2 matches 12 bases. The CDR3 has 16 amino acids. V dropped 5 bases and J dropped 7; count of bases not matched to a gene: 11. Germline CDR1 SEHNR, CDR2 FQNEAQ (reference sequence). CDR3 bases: TGTGCCAGCAGCCTGACTAGCGGGGGCCCCCTCGGGACCCAGTACTTC. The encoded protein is CASSLTSGGPLGTQYF.

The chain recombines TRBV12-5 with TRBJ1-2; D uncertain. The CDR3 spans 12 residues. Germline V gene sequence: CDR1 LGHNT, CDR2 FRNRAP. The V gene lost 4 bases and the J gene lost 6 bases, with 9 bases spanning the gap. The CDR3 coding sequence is TGTGCTAGTGGTTCTCAGTTGGATGGCTACACCTTC. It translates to CASGSQLDGYTF.